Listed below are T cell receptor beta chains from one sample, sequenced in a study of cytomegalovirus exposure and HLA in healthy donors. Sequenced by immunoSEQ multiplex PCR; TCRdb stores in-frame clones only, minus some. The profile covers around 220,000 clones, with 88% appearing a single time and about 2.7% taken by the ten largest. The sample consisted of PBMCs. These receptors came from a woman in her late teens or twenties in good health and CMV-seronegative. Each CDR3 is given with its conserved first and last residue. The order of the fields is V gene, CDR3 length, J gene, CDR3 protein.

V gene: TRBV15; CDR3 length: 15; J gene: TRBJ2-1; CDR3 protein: CATSRVSGNYNEQFF
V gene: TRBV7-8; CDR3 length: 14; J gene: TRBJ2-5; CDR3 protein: CASSSLGQKETQYF
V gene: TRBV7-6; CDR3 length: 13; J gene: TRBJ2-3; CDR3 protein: CASRGGGTDTQYF
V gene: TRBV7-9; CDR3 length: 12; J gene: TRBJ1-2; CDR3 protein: CASSLRSYGYTF
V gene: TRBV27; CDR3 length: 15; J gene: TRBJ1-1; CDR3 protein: CASSLMAPGDTEAFF
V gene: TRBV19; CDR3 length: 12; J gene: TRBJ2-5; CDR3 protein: CASSIAGETQYF
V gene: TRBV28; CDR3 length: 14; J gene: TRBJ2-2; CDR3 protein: CASSLSTLSRELFF
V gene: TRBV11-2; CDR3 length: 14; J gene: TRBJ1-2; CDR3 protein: CASSLGAGSYGYTF
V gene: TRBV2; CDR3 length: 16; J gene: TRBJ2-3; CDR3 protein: CASSEGFERTTDTQYF
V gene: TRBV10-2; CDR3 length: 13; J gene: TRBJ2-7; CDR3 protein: CASSDRTSYEQYF
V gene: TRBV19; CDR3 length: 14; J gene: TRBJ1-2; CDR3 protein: CASQPFTDNYGYTF
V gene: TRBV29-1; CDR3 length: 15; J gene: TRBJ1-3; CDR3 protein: CSVEDENRGGNTIYF
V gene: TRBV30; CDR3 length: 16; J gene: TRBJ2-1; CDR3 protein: CAWSTGRTSPRNEQFF
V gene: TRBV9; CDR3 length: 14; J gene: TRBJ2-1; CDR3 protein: CASSVGLGWDEQFF
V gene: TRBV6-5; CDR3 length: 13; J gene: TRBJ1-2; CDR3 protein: CASSQTANYGYTF
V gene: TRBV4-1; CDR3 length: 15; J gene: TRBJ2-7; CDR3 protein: CASSDPGGSSYEQYF
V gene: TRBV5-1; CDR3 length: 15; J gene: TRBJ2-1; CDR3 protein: CASSRVAGGNGEQFF
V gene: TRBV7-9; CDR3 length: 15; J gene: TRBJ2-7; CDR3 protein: CASSSDRAPSYEQYF
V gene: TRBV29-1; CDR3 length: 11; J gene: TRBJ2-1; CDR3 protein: CSASSYNEQFF
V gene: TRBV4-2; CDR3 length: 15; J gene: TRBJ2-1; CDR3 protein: CASSRNSGEYNEQFF
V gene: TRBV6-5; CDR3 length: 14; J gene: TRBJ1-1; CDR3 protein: CASSYLGDMTEAFF
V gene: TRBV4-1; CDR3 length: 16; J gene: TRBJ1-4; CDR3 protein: CASSQIYRGPNEKLFF
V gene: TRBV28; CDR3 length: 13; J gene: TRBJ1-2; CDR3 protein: CASSLEQGWGYTF
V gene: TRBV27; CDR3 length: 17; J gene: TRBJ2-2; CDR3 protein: CASRLDRAPINTGELFF
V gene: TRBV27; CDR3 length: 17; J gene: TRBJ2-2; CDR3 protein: CASSFRTTIANTGELFF
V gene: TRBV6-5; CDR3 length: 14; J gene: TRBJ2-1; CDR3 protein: CASSPYLRGNEQFF
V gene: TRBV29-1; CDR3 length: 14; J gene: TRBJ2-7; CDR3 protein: CSVELAGTSYEQYF
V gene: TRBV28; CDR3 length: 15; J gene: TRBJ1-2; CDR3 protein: CASSSTLGTVYGYTF
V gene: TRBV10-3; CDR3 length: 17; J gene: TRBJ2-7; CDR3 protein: CAISEPNALQGTYEQYF
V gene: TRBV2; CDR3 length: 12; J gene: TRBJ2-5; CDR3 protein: CASRKLQETQYF
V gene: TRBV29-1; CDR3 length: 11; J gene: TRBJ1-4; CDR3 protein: CSVQMNEKLFF
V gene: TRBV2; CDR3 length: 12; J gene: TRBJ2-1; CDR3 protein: CASGQGIGEQFF
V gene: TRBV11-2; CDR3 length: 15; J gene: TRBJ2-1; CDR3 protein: CASSLGPSGRGGQFF
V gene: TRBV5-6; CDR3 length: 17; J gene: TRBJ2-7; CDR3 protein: CASSPRGGQGSFYEQYF
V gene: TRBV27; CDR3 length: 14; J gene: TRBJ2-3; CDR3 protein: CASSSARNTDTQYF
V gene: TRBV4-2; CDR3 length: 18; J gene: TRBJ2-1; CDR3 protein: CASSQDIAGDFSYNEQFF
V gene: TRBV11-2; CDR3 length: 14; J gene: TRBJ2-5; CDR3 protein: CASSTTEAPGTQYF
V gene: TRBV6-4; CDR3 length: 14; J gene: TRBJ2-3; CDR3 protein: CASSDGGGTDTQYF
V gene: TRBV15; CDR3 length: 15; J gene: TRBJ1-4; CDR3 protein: CATSRDYNRDEKLFF
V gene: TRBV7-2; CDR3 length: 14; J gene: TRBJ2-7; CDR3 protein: CASSPGVASYEQYF
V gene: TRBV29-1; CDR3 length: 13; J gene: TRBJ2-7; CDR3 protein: CSVTRGGGAEQYF
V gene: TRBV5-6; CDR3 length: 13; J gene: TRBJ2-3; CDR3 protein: CASSSGLAPSKYF
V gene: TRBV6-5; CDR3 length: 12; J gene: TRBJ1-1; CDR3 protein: CASSRLQNEAFF
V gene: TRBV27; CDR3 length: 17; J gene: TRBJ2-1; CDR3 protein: CASSLSAGGPNHNEQFF
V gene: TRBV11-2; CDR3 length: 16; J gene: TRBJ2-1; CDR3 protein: CASSLARDRVYNEQFF
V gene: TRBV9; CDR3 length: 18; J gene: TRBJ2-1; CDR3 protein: CASCRGSGVPSSYNEQFF
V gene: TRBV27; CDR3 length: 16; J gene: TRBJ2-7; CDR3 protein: CASSSLQGATGNEQYF
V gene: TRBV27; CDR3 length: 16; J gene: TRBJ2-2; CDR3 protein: CASSSRTRVNTGELFF
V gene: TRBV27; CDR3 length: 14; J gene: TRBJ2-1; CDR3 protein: CASSLLGRGGEQFF
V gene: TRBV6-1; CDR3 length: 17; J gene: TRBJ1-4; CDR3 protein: CASSVRDRGPTNEKLFF
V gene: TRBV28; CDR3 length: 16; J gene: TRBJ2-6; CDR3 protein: CASSNTLGSGANVLTF